This note documents a single T cell receptor (beta chain) sequence. Its antigen is unknown. Use of 60 Vbeta and 13 Jbeta primers characterized the PCR. Assay used: immunoSEQ multiplex PCR; TCRdb lists only in-frame clones, some missing. The sample yields under 150,000 clones, more than 75% seen once. Trimming left V 6 bases short and J 0 bases short, with 9 bases between. There are 14 residues in the CDR3. Germline CDR1 and CDR2: LGHNT and FRNRAP. These data come from a study of cytomegalovirus exposure and HLA in healthy donors. The wider study: Unique TCRs from HLA-typed donors, 65 million to 85 million of them, were held in an early data release. The study, taken as a whole, reports: The CMV antigen specificity of a few CMV-associated chains was confirmed through in vitro analysis. Cytomegalovirus-associated status was assigned to some 160 TCR beta chains. In a later analysis, common viral pathogens appeared linked to several of the most significant clusters.

Source material: PBMCs. The rearrangement uses TRBV12-5 and TRBJ2-1; D perhaps matches TRBD1 (6 bases). The source of this sequence is a woman between 40 and 55 years old in good health and CMV-seropositive. The CDR3 spells CASGQGNSYNEQFF. CDR3 sequence (DNA): TGTGCTAGTGGACAGGGTAACTCCTACAATGAGCAGTTCTTC.